The 23 T cell receptor beta chains below were found in one sample sequenced in a study of blood T cell repertoires in COVID-19. Libraries were prepared by immunoSEQ multiplex PCR; TCRdb keeps only in-frame clonotypes and omits some of them. Among about 140,000 clones listed, less than 85% were seen once. Sequencing used peripheral blood. The source of these receptors is a woman at least 80 years old in a cohort sampled during active or convalescent COVID-19.

In this sample, this clone turned up a few times. This chain joins TRBV7-2 and TRBJ1-3; D is uncertain. V lost 2 bases, J lost 3 bases, and 20 bases lay in between. The CDR3 covers 18 residues. The V gene's germline CDR1 is SGHTA and CDR2 FQGNSA. The CDR3 here is CASSLMTLRRASGNTIYF. The DNA of the CDR3 is TGTGCCAGCAGCTTAATGACCCTTAGGAGGGCCAGTGGAAACACCATATATTTT.

The rearrangement uses TRBV28 and TRBJ2-1, with D tentatively TRBD2 (6 bases). The CDR3 has 15 residues. V was pared by 0 bases and J by 0 bases, with 6 bases between. Germline V gene lookup returns CDR1 MDHEN and CDR2 SYDVKM. CDR3 region: CASSLWGGSYNEQFF. In nucleotides, the CDR3 is TGTGCCAGCAGTTTATGGGGGGGCTCCTACAATGAGCAGTTCTTC.

The V call is TRBV6-2 or TRBV6-3, the J call TRBJ2-4, with TRBD2 identical over 11 bases. Germline CDR1 is MNHEY and CDR2 is SVGEGT. Trimming removed 4 bases from V and 2 bases from J; junction bases left unmatched: 13. This CDR3 is 19 amino acids long. The DNA for the CDR3 is TGTGCCAGCAGTTTCCAAACTAGCGGGGGCCCTGGGACCAAAAACATTCAGTACTTC. Encoded protein: CASSFQTSGGPGTKNIQYF.

This clone has more than one count but fewer than ten. The chain couples TRBV7-9 to TRBJ1-3; 7 bases agree with TRBD1. J lost 2 bases, V lost 8 bases, and 3 bases had no gene match. The CDR3 extends over 13 amino acids. Per germline, CDR1 SEHNR and CDR2 FQNEAQ (reference sequence). CDR3: CASRQGAGNTIYF. In nucleotides, the CDR3 is TGTGCCAGCCGACAGGGCGCTGGAAACACCATATATTTT.

This clone was recorded a few times. V and J are TRBV19 and TRBJ1-3, with D hard to call. Germline lookup yields CDR1 LNHDA and CDR2 SQIVND (reference sequence). The V end lost 6 bases, the J end lost 4 bases, and 13 bases lay between the germline ends. This CDR3 spans 14 amino acids. The DNA for the CDR3 is TGTGCCAGTAGGACTTCTGGGAGCGGAAACACCATATATTTT. Translation: CASRTSGSGNTIYF.

The chain links TRBV30 to TRBJ1-3; D ambiguous. The CDR3 runs 13 residues. V was cut by 0 bases and J by 4 bases, with 7 bases left in between. From germline, CDR1 is GTSNPN and CDR2 SVGIG (reference sequence). The CDR3 region has the DNA TGTGCCTGGAGTGTAATACAGGGAAACACCATATATTTT. This gives the protein CAWSVIQGNTIYF.

This clone has only one observation. This chain links TRBV28 with TRBJ1-4; TRBD1 matches at 8 bases. Germline values: CDR1 MDHEN, CDR2 SYDVKM. V lost 6 bases to trimming and J lost 6 bases; unmatched junction nucleotides: 9. The CDR3 length is 15 residues. The CDR3 DNA is TGTGCCAGCAGCCAGACAGGGGCCGGGGATGAAAAACTGTTTTTT. Translating gives CASSQTGAGDEKLFF.

The V gene is TRBV10-1, the J gene TRBJ1-6, with 10 nucleotides matching TRBD1. The germline CDR1 and CDR2 sequences are WNHNN and SYGVQD (reference sequence). The CDR3 is made up of 15 amino acids. Trimming cost V 8 bases and J 12 bases; bases outside gene matches: 13. The CDR3 DNA follows: TGCGCCAGCGGATCCCGGGACAGGGGCCCGTTACCCCTCCACTTT. The encoded protein is CASGSRDRGPLPLHF.

This chain joins TRBV20-1 and TRBJ1-4; a possible D gene is TRBD1 (5 bases). The germline gives CDR1 DFQATT, CDR2 SNEGSKA (reference sequence). V lost 3 bases and J lost 0, with 8 bases in between. The CDR3 runs to 14 residues. The CDR3 here is CSASEQATNEKLFF. CDR3 nucleotide sequence: TGCAGTGCTAGTGAACAGGCAACTAATGAAAAACTGTTTTTT.

The genes are TRBV28 and TRBJ1-1, with unresolved D. The CDR3 consists of 14 residues. CDR1 and CDR2 from the germline V gene are MDHEN and SYDVKM. Trimming shortened V by 6 bases and J by 7 bases, and 18 bases separated the two germline ends. This chain's CDR3 is CASSSHGRAGEAFF. The CDR3 DNA reads as TGTGCCAGCAGCTCCCATGGGAGAGCCGGTGAAGCTTTCTTT.

The rearrangement links TRBV2 to TRBJ2-7, with D possibly TRBD2 on 6 matching bases. This CDR3 is built from 14 residues. The ends were cut back, 3 bases at V and 1 base at J, with 10 bases in the middle. Germline-derived CDR1 and CDR2 are SNHLY and FYNNEI. CDR3 coding DNA: TGTGCCAGCAGTGACGGGGGTTTTTCCTACGAGCAGTACTTC. Protein sequence: CASSDGGFSYEQYF.

The CDR3 coding sequence is TGTGCCAGCAGCCGGCAGACAGTTTGGGCCGGGGAGCTGTTTTTT. Translated, it gives CASSRQTVWAGELFF. The chain couples TRBV5-6 to TRBJ2-2; D is possibly TRBD1 (5 bases). Trimming shortened V by 4 bases and J by 6 bases, and 16 bases separated the two germline ends. CDR1 SGHDT and CDR2 YYEEEE come from the germline V gene. The CDR3 runs 15 residues.

V usage is TRBV7-2 and J usage is TRBJ1-4; 10 positions match TRBD1. The CDR3 has 15 residues. V shed 0 bases, J shed 6 bases, and the junction held 1 base outside the gene matches. Germline lookup yields CDR1 SGHTA and CDR2 FQGNSA. CDR3 sequence reads: CASSLAGQGDEKLFF. DNA for the CDR3: TGTGCCAGCAGCTTAGCTGGACAGGGGGATGAAAAACTGTTTTTT.

The genes are TRBV5-1 and TRBJ1-6, with a possible D match to TRBD1 (6 bases). This CDR3 has 16 amino acids. Between the trimmed V and J ends, which lost 4 bases and 9 bases, there was a span of 20 bases. Germline CDR1 SGHRS, CDR2 YFSETQ. The CDR3 DNA sequence: TGCGCCAGCAGCCCAGGGGATGTTGGGCCTAGTTCACCCCTCCACTTT. Translated, it gives CASSPGDVGPSSPLHF.

The rearrangement links TRBV7-9 to TRBJ1-4; 8 bases map to TRBD1. The CDR3 sequence is 17 residues long. From germline, CDR1 is SEHNR and CDR2 FQNEAQ (reference sequence). V was clipped by 5 bases and J by 3 bases; unmatched bases: 11. This chain's CDR3 is CASSPGQVMNSNEKLFF. Written as DNA, the CDR3 is TGTGCCAGCAGCCCGGGACAGGTTATGAACTCTAATGAAAAACTGTTTTTT.

The J gene is TRBJ2-3, the V gene TRBV27; D is uncertain. Trimming shortened V by 4 bases and J by 0 bases, and 11 bases separated the two germline ends. The CDR3 is made up of 15 amino acids. Germline values: CDR1 MNHEY, CDR2 SMNVEV (reference sequence). Written as DNA, the CDR3 is TGTGCCAGCAGTTCTGGCGGCGCTAGCACAGATACGCAGTATTTT. The encoded protein is CASSSGGASTDTQYF.

The table lists this clone with a few counts. The rearrangement links TRBV7-6 to TRBJ1-3; D call uncertain. Trimming pared 1 base from V and 0 bases from J, leaving 4 bases between. This CDR3 has 14 residues. Germline V gene sequence: CDR1 SGHVS, CDR2 FNYEAQ. This CDR3 reads CASSLGSSGNTIYF. CDR3 DNA: TGTGCCAGCAGCTTAGGCAGCTCTGGAAACACCATATATTTT.

The count of this clone is one. V and J are TRBV4-1 and TRBJ2-3; D is undetermined. Trimming took 8 bases from V and 4 from J, leaving 13 bases between them. CDR1 and CDR2 from the germline V gene are MGHRA and YSYEKL. The CDR3 spans 13 residues. The CDR3 sequence is CASALQLPDTQYF. The CDR3 region has the DNA TGCGCCAGCGCCCTCCAGTTACCAGATACGCAGTATTTT.

The chain carries TRBV4-1 and TRBJ1-3; D possibly corresponds to TRBD1 (6 bases). The germline CDR1 and CDR2 sequences are MGHRA and YSYEKL. The V gene lost 4 bases and the J gene lost 6 bases, with 22 bases spanning the gap. This CDR3 spans 17 amino acids. The CDR3 DNA sequence: TGCGCCAGCAGCCGAACGTCAGCTAGACAGGCGGAAAACACCATATATTTT. Its protein product is CASSRTSARQAENTIYF.

This chain joins TRBV5-6 and TRBJ2-7; 10 bases match TRBD1. The CDR3 contains 16 residues. Trimming cost V 4 bases and J 7 bases; bases outside gene matches: 14. Germline CDR1 reads SGHDT; CDR2 reads YYEEEE. CDR3 DNA: TGTGCCAGCAGCATTACCGGGACAGGGGCGTTGAGGGAGCAGTACGTC. Translated: CASSITGTGALREQYV.

V is TRBV2 and J is TRBJ1-1; 9 bases are a match to TRBD1. The germline gives CDR1 SNHLY, CDR2 FYNNEI. V lost 6 bases, J lost 5 bases, and 7 bases stayed unmatched. The CDR3 totals 14 residues. The CDR3: CASSQGQGVTEAFF. The CDR3, as DNA: TGTGCCAGCAGCCAGGGACAGGGTGTAACTGAAGCTTTCTTT.

The J gene is TRBJ1-4, the V gene TRBV19; D unresolved. Germline V gene lookup returns CDR1 LNHDA and CDR2 SQIVND (reference sequence). V lost 8 bases and J lost 7, with 14 bases in between. The CDR3 totals 13 residues. CDR3: CASFGRIGEKLFF. The CDR3 DNA sequence: TGTGCCAGTTTTGGGAGGATCGGTGAAAAACTGTTTTTT.

The V gene is TRBV6-6, the J gene TRBJ2-7, with TRBD2 identical over 7 bases. The length of the CDR3 is 14 residues. V lost 8 bases, J lost 2 bases, and 9 bases stayed unmatched. Looked up from germline, CDR1 is MNHNY and CDR2 is SVGAGI (reference sequence). CDR3 bases: TGTGCCAGCGAGCCAGCGGGGAATCCCTACGAGCAGTACTTC. The encoded protein is CASEPAGNPYEQYF.